This T cell receptor beta chain was identified during a study of shared clonotypes between healthy human individuals. As for the study in general: Plates per donor: three CD4 naive, three CD4 memory, two CD8 naive, one CD8 memory.

Data came from immunoSEQ multiplex PCR; TCRdb stores just in-frame clones and leaves some out. The table records millions of clones, 85% to 95% of them present only once. The CDR3 covers 15 residues. Looked up from germline, CDR1 is LNHDA and CDR2 is SQIVND (reference sequence). The V and J ends lost 4 bases and 0 bases, in that order; junction bases with no gene match: 5. About this clone itself: The antigen is unknown.

Broader study findings: Memory subsets generally showed lower estimated richness than naive subsets. When naive CD4 clonotypes were compared across a few donors, around 5% were shared.

The receptor's source is a man aged 18 to 30 in good health. The sample was naive CD4+ T cells sorted from blood. The subset denotes: CD45RA+ positively selected. The genes are TRBV19 and TRBJ2-7; 8 bases fit TRBD2. CDR3 nucleotides: TGTGCCAGTAGTACCGCTAGCGGGTTCTCCTACGAGCAGTACTTC. Amino acid sequence: CASSTASGFSYEQYF.